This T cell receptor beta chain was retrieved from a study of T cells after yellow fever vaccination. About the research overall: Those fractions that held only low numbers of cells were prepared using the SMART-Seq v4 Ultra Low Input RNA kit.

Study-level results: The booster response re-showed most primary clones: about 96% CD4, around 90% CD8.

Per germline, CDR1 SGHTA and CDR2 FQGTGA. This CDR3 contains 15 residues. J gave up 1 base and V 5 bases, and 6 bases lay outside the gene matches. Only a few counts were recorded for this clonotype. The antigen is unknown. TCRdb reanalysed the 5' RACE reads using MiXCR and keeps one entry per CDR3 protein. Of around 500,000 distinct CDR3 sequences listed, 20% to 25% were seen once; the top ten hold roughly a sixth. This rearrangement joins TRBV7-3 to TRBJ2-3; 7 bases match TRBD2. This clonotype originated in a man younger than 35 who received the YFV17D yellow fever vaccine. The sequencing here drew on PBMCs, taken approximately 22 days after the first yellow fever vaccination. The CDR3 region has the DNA TGTGCCAGCAGCCTACGGGGGGTGGGCACAGATACGCAGTATTTT. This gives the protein CASSLRGVGTDTQYF. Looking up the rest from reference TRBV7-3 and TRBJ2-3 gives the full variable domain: GAGVSQTPSNKVTEKGKYVELRCDPISGHTALYWYRQSLGQGPEFLIYFQGTGAADDSGLPNDRFFAVRPEGSVSTLKIQRTERGDSAVYLCASSLRGVGTDTQYFGPGTRLTVL.